The sequence of this TCR beta chain was determined in a study of shared clonotypes between healthy human individuals. Study-level results: Relative to clonotypes present in all four donors, those not shared had lower generation probabilities.

From CD4+ cells came CD45RA+ naive and CD45RA-negative memory subsets. TCRdb keeps only in-frame clones here, not all; method: immunoSEQ multiplex PCR. The sample records millions of clones, about 95% being singletons. The CDR3 contains 13 residues. Germline-derived CDR1 and CDR2 are SSHAT and FNYEAQ (reference sequence). Regarding this clone: No antigen is known for it. One end of the junction does not line up with germline, which may come from a read error. Other DNA sequences in this sample translate to the same CDR3.

This chain connects TRBV7-7 to TRBJ2-5; 7 positions match TRBD2. The source is a man aged 18 to 35 in good health. The sequenced sample consisted of naive CD4+ T cells sorted from blood. Subset denoted: CD45RA+ positively selected. CDR3 sequence reads: CASSFGGGETQYF. The CDR3 bases are TGTGCTAGCAGCTTTGGGGGAGGGGAGACCCAGTACTTC.